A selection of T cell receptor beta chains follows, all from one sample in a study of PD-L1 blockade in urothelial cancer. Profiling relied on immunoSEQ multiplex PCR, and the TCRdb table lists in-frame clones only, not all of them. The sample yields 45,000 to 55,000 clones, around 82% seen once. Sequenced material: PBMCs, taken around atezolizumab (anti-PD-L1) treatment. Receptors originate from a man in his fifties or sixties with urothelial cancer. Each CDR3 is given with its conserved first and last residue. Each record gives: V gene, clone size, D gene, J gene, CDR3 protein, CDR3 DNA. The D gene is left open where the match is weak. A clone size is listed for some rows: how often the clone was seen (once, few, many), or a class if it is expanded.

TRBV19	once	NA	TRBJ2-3	CASSIGPGADTQYF	TGTGCCAGTAGTATAGGCCCAGGGGCAGATACGCAGTATTTT
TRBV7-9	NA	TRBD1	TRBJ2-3	CASSIGTAPTDTQYF	TGTGCCAGCAGCATAGGGACAGCGCCCACAGATACGCAGTATTTT
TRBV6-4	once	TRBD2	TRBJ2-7	CASHMGTSDFYEQYF	TGTGCCAGCCATATGGGAACTAGCGATTTCTACGAGCAGTACTTC
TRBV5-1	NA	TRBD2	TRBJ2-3	CASSPGVAGGTDTQYF	TGCGCCAGCAGTCCGGGGGTAGCGGGAGGCACAGATACGCAGTATTTT
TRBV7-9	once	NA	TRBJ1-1	CASSFPENTEAFF	TGTGCCAGCAGCTTCCCAGAGAACACTGAAGCTTTCTTT
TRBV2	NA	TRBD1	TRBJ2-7	CASSVGQGAYEQYF	TGTGCCAGCAGTGTGGGACAGGGGGCCTACGAGCAGTACTTC
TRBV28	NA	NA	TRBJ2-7	CASSPRLALTYEQYF	TGTGCCAGCAGTCCCAGGCTAGCGCTTACCTACGAGCAGTACTTC
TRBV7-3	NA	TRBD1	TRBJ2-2	CASSPRDRGNTGELFF	TGTGCCAGCAGCCCACGGGACAGGGGGAACACCGGGGAGCTGTTTTTT
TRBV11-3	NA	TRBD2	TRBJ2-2	CASSFERESGELFF	TGTGCCAGCAGCTTCGAGCGGGAGTCCGGGGAGCTGTTTTTT
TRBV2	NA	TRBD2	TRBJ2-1	CASSPPSGSYNEQFF	TGTGCCAGCAGTCCTCCTAGCGGGTCCTACAATGAGCAGTTCTTC
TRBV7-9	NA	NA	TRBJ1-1	CASSPVGPHFLSNTEAFF	TGTGCCAGCAGCCCAGTGGGGCCACATTTTCTTTCGAACACTGAAGCTTTCTTT
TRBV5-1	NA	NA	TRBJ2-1	CASSPQGTYNEQFF	TGCGCCAGCAGCCCCCAGGGGACCTACAATGAGCAGTTCTTC
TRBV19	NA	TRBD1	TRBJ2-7	CASSPRAWGQGAREQYF	TGTGCCAGTAGTCCACGCGCCTGGGGGCAGGGGGCTAGAGAGCAGTACTTC
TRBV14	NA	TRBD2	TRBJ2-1	CASSPGTTRKSQFF	TGTGCCAGCAGCCCCGGGACTACGAGAAAATCGCAGTTCTTC
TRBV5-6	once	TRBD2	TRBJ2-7	CASSSTSGADEQYF	TGTGCCAGCAGTTCCACTAGCGGGGCAGACGAGCAGTACTTC
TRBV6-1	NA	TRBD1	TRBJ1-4	CASSEAAGQGMEKLFF	TGTGCCAGCAGTGAAGCGGCGGGACAGGGGATGGAAAAACTGTTTTTT
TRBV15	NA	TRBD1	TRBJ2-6	CATSTTRDRPISGANVLTF	TGTGCCACCAGCACAACCCGGGACAGGCCTATCTCTGGGGCCAACGTCCTGACTTTC
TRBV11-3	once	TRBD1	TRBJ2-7	CASSHRDRTYEQYF	TGTGCCAGCAGCCACCGGGACAGAACCTACGAGCAGTACTTC
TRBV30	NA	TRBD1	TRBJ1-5	CACSRQGGQPQHF	TGTGCCTGCTCCAGACAGGGCGGTCAGCCCCAGCATTTT
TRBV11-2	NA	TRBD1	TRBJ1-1	CASSIFPGTGGPEAFF	TGTGCCAGCAGCATCTTCCCCGGGACAGGGGGTCCAGAAGCTTTCTTT
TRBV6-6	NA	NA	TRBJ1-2	CASHTFGHANYGYTF	TGTGCCAGCCATACCTTTGGACACGCTAACTATGGCTACACCTTC
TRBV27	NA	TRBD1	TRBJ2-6	CASSLFGTGGSSGANVLTF	TGTGCCAGCAGTTTATTCGGGACAGGGGGCAGCTCTGGGGCCAACGTCCTGACTTTC
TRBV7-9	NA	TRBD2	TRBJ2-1	CASSFAGLANVIGANEQFF	TGTGCCAGCAGCTTCGCGGGACTAGCAAACGTAATCGGGGCCAATGAGCAGTTCTTC
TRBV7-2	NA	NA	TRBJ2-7	CASSFLEGLHVFSYEQYF	TGTGCCAGCAGCTTTCTGGAGGGGCTGCACGTCTTCTCCTACGAGCAGTACTTC
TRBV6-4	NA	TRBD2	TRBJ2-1	CASSVLAGDYNEQFF	TGTGCCAGCAGTGTACTAGCGGGGGACTACAATGAGCAGTTCTTC
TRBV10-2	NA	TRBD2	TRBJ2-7	CASTPGTSGSYEQYF	TGCGCCAGCACCCCTGGGACTAGCGGGAGTTACGAGCAGTACTTC
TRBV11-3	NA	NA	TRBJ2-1	CASSLDRRDKRTVGEQFF	TGTGCCAGCAGCTTAGATCGCCGGGATAAACGGACGGTGGGTGAGCAGTTCTTC
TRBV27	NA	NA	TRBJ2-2	CASSLGRSRGELFF	TGTGCCAGCAGTTTAGGCAGGTCGAGAGGGGAGCTGTTTTTT
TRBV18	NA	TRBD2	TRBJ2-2	CASSQISGTSGRNTGELFF	TGTGCCAGCTCACAAATCTCAGGGACTAGCGGGAGAAACACCGGGGAGCTGTTTTTT
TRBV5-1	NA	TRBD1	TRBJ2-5	CASSLRVGTGQETQYF	TGCGCCAGCAGCTTGCGGGTGGGGACAGGCCAAGAGACCCAGTACTTC
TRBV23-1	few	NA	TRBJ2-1	CASKMTSNEQFF	TGCGCCAGCAAGATGACTAGCAATGAGCAGTTCTTC
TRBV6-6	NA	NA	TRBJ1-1	CASTVARAAGTEAFF	TGTGCCAGCACGGTGGCCCGGGCCGCGGGCACTGAAGCTTTCTTT
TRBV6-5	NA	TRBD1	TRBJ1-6	CASSSRGGTGPLHF	TGTGCCAGCAGTAGTAGAGGGGGCACAGGTCCCCTCCACTTT
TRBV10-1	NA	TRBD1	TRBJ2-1	CASSGTGVNNEQFF	TGCGCCAGCAGTGGGACAGGGGTCAACAATGAGCAGTTCTTC
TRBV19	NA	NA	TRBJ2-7	CASSITRQGGYEQYF	TGTGCCAGTAGTATAACTCGGCAGGGCGGATACGAGCAGTACTTC
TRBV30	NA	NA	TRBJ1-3	CAWSPSAGGNTIYF	TGTGCCTGGAGTCCGTCCGCGGGAGGAAACACCATATATTTT
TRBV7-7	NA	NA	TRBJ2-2	CASSLDPGTGELFF	TGTGCCAGCAGCTTAGATCCGGGCACCGGGGAGCTGTTTTTT
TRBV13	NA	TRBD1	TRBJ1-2	CASSFGQEAGGYTF	TGTGCCAGCAGCTTTGGACAGGAAGCGGGTGGCTACACCTTC
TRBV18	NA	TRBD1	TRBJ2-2	CASSPTGGTGELFF	TGTGCCAGCTCACCAACAGGGGGAACCGGGGAGCTGTTTTTT
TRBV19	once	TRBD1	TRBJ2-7	CASSNAGGFSYEQYF	TGTGCCAGTAGTAACGCAGGGGGTTTCTCCTACGAGCAGTACTTC
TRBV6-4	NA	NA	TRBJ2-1	CASSNQGYNEQFF	TGTGCCAGCAGTAATCAGGGGTACAATGAGCAGTTCTTC
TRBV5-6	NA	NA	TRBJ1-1	CASSLYTEAFF	TGTGCCAGCAGCCTCTACACTGAAGCTTTCTTT
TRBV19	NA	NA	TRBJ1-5	CASSIGLQGHQPQHF	TGTGCCAGTAGTATAGGTCTTCAGGGCCATCAGCCCCAGCATTTT
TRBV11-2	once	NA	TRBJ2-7	CASTQAYEQYF	TGTGCCAGCACCCAAGCATACGAGCAGTACTTC
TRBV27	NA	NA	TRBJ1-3	CASSLSPDFSGNTIYF	TGTGCCAGCAGTTTATCTCCGGACTTCTCTGGAAACACCATATATTTT
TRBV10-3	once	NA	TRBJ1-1	CAISESGAKNTEAFF	TGTGCCATCAGTGAGTCTGGGGCGAAAAACACTGAAGCTTTCTTT
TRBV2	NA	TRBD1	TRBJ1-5	CASSKRGQGLNQPQHF	TGTGCCAGCAGCAAAAGAGGACAGGGCCTTAATCAGCCCCAGCATTTT
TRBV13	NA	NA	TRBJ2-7	CASSLSSKGAYEQYF	TGTGCCAGCAGCTTATCCTCGAAAGGGGCGTACGAGCAGTACTTC
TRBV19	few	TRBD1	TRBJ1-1	CASTRTGGGTEAFF	TGTGCCAGTACAAGGACAGGGGGAGGAACTGAAGCTTTCTTT
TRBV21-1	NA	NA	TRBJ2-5	CASYYRGMETQYF	TGTGCCAGCTACTATAGGGGGATGGAGACCCAGTACTTC
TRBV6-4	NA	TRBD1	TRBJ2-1	CASSLYGTGGYNEQFF	TGTGCCAGCAGTCTATACGGGACAGGGGGCTACAATGAGCAGTTCTTC